This T cell receptor beta chain comes out of a study of shared clonotypes between healthy human individuals (dated by TCRdb to the early 2020s). Context from the whole study: The cohort included a few men and a couple of women between 18 and 49 years of age. For each donor, CD4 naive and CD4 memory were each given three plates, CD8 naive was given two plates, and CD8 memory was given one plate. The study deeply sequenced blood TCR repertoires of five healthy adults to estimate repertoire size and the extent of clonotype sharing between individuals. Libraries were prepared and TCR repertoires were sequenced by different laboratories using diverse techniques, in order to increase sequencing depth and limit assay-specific biases. Per donor, leukapheresis produced somewhere between about 0.94 and 9 billion PBMCs. The paper's findings and limits, for the study overall: Pairwise subsampling indicated that sequencing depth was expected to affect the degree of clonotype sharing among donors. Incomplete sequencing was indicated by rarefaction of sorted-subset datasets, despite the large sequencing depth. Because the study included only a small number of donors, the genetic and exposure-history diversity represented was limited. Compared with non-shared clonotypes, clonotypes shared by all four sorted-subset donors had higher generation probabilities. Naive subsets generally had larger estimated clonotype richness than memory subsets did. Sampling was restricted to blood, and TCR repertoires in tissue are likely to differ from TCR repertoires in blood. When a handful of donors were compared, the shared fraction of clonotypes was approximately 5% for naive CD4, more than 3% for naive CD8, more than 2% for memory CD4, and roughly 0.4% for memory CD8.

Regarding this clone: The antigen it recognizes is unknown. No much larger clone is present one base from it, and per-base qualities are unavailable.

Looking up the germline V gene yields CDR1 MDHEN and CDR2 SYDVKM. Reading from cysteine to phenylalanine, the CDR3 counts 15 amino acids. Just CDR3 DNA is preserved here, 45 bases in frame from base 1. Deletion took 4 bases off V and 4 bases off J, with a span of 11 bases between the germline ends. The donors were healthy, HIV-negative adults who had no recently reported acute infections or vaccinations. Every donor was a Caucasian adult residing in Nashville, Tennessee, USA. Magnetic negative selection was used to enrich CD4+ T cells, after which naive cells were positively selected on CD45RA and the negative fraction became the memory subset. Blood was collected by leukapheresis, and PBMCs were isolated by Ficoll-Histopaque density gradient centrifugation and then cryopreserved in liquid nitrogen vapor phase. Analytical flow cytometry was used to check the purity and quantity of every magnetically sorted T cell population. Genomic DNA was isolated from every sorted fraction and measured by UV absorbance on a Nanodrop 2000c.

Using the deep immunoSEQ assay, TCR CDR3 regions were amplified from genomic DNA by multiplex PCR. Genomic DNA extracted from each cell subset was distributed evenly over all wells of several immunoSEQ 96-well plates, and each plate served as one replicate. Each replicate PCR for sorted subsets received about 220 ng genomic DNA, equal to about 30,000 T cell genomes. Purified libraries were quantified with a Qubit 3.0 fluorometer, sized on a Bioanalyzer 2100, and re-quantified with the KAPA Library Quantification kit. Every immunoSEQ 96-well plate was sequenced on a separate single-read 150-cycle Illumina NextSeq 550 flow cell. Per the original workflow: Because the immunoSEQ output included only junctional sequences and no quality scores, the filtering could not be the same as the filtering used for full-length reads. Sequences were annotated with PyIR, a Python wrapper for IgBLAST v1.9, using IMGT germline references to assign V/J genes and CDR3. Reads were filtered out if the reads had weak V/J assignments (E-value above 1e-6), no CDR3, stop codons, out-of-frame junctions, or ambiguous translated residues. A V3J clonotype was defined by an identical inferred V gene, J gene, and CDR3 amino acid sequence. Percentage overlap between repertoires was computed as shared unique clonotypes divided by the size of the smaller repertoire. Richness of each repertoire was evaluated using RTK rarefaction, the Chao1 estimator, and Recon v2.1 estimates of unobserved clonotypes. For all TCRbeta clonotypes obtained by the gDNA method from a few donors, generation probabilities were computed with OLGA. What TCRdb holds here is the immuneACCESS table cut down to in-frame rearrangements. Part of the clones is not present; checked against another copy, under half of the missing clones reflect an unresolved V gene, and the others are unexplained. That table furnishes V, J and clone size, whereas the DNA furnished D and trimming. Present in this sample are under 550,000 clones, 90% to 96% of which were seen just once. The ten largest make up about 0.064% of the sample.

Sequences were obtained from naive CD4+ T cells sorted from blood. In light of the paper, this sample's cell subset or site label describes: CD45RA+ positively selected. The V gene is TRBV28 and the J gene is TRBJ1-6; TRBD1 is perhaps the D gene, given 6 matching bases. The source is a woman in her twenties or thirties in good health. The sequenced DNA is TGTGCCAGCAGTTGGGACAACCCATATAATTCACCCCTCCACTTT. The translation is CASSWDNPYNSPLHF.